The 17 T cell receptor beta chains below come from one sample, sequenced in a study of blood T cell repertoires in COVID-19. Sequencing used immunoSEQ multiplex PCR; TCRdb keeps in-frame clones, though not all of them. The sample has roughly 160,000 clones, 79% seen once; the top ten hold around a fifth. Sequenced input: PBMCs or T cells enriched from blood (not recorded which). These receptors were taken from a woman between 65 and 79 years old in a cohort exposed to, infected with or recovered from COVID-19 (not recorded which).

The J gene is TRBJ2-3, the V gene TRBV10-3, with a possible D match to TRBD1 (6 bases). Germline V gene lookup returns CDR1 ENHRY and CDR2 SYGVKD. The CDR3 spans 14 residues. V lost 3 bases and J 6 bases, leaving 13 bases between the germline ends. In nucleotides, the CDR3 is TGTGCCATCAGTGAATACAGGGTTTCCGATACGCAGTATTTT. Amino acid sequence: CAISEYRVSDTQYF.

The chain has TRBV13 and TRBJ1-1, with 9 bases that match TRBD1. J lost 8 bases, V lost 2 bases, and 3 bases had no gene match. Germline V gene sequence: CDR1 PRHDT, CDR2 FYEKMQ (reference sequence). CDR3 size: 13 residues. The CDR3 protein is CASSLNDRGEAFF. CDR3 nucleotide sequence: TGTGCCAGCAGCTTAAATGACAGGGGGGAAGCTTTCTTT. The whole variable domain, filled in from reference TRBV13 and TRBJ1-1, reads AAGVIQSPRHLIKEKRETATLKCYPIPRHDTVYWYQQGPGQDPQFLISFYEKMQSDKGSIPDRFSAQQFSDYHSELNMSSLELGDSALYFCASSLNDRGEAFFGQGTRLTVV.

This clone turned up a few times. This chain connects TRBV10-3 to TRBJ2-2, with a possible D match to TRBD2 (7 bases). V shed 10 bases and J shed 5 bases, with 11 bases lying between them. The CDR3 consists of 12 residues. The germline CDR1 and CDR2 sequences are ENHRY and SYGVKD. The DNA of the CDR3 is TGTGCCACGAGGGGGGGGACCGGGGAGCTGTTTTTT. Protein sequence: CATRGGTGELFF.

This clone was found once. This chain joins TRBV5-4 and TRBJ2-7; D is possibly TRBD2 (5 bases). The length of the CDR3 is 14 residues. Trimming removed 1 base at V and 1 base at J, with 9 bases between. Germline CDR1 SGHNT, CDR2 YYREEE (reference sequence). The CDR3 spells CASSLYPGSYEQYF. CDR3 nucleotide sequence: TGTGCCAGCAGCTTGTACCCGGGGTCCTACGAGCAGTACTTC.

Here the CDR3 reads CASSGYNEQFF. The CDR3 region has the DNA TGTGCCAGCTCAGGGTACAATGAGCAGTTCTTC. This chain links TRBV2 with TRBJ2-1; D is possibly TRBD1 (5 bases). The CDR3 is made up of 11 amino acids. CDR1 and CDR2 from the germline V gene are SNHLY and FYNNEI. With 8 bases removed from V and 4 bases from J, the gap between germline ends came to 6 bases. Complete variable domain (other parts from reference TRBV2 and TRBJ2-1): EPEVTQTPSHQVTQMGQEVILRCVPISNHLYFYWYRQILGQKVEFLVSFYNNEISEKSEIFDDQFSVERPDGSNFTLKIRSTKLEDSAMYFCASSGYNEQFFGPGTRLTVL.

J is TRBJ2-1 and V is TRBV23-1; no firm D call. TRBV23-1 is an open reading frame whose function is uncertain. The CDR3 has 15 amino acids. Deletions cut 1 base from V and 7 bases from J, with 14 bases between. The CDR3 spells CASSQLGRPQNEQFF. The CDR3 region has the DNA TGCGCCAGCAGTCAATTGGGCAGGCCGCAGAATGAGCAGTTCTTC.

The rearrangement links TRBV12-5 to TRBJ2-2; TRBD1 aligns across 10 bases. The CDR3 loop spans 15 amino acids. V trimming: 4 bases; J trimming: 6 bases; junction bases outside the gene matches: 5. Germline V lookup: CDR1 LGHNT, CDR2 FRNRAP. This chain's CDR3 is CASGYSGQGSGELFF. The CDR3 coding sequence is TGTGCTAGTGGTTACTCGGGACAGGGGTCCGGGGAGCTGTTTTTT.

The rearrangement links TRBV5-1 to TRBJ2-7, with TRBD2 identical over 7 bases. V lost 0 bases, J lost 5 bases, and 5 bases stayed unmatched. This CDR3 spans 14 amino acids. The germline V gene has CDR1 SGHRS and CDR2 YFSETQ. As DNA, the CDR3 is TGCGCCAGCAGCTTGGCCGGGACTATGAACGAGCAGTACTTC. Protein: CASSLAGTMNEQYF.

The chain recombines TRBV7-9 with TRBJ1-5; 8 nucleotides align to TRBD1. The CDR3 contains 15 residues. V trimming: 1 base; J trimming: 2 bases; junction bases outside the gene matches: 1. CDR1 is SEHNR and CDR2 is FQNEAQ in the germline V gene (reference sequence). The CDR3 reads CASSLETGGNQPQHF. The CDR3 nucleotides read TGTGCCAGCAGCTTAGAGACAGGGGGCAATCAGCCCCAGCATTTT.

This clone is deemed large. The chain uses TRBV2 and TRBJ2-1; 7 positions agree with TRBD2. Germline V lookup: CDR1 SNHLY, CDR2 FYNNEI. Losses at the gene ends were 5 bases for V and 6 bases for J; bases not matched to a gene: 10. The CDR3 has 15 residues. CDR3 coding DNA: TGTGCCAGCAGTCAATACGGACTAGAGTCCAATGAGCAGTTCTTC. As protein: CASSQYGLESNEQFF.

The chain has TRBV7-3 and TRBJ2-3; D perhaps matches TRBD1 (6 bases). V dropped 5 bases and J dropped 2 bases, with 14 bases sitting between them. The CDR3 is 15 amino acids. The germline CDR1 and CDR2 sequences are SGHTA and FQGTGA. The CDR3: CASSPQGTSTDTQYF. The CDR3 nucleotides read TGTGCCAGCAGCCCACAGGGTACATCCACAGATACGCAGTATTTT. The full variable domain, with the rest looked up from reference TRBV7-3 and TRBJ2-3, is GAGVSQTPSNKVTEKGKYVELRCDPISGHTALYWYRQSLGQGPEFLIYFQGTGAADDSGLPNDRFFAVRPEGSVSTLKIQRTERGDSAVYLCASSPQGTSTDTQYFGPGTRLTVL.

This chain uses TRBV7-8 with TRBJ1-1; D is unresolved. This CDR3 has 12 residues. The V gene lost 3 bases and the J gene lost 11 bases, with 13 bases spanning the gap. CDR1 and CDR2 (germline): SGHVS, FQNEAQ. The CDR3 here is CASSLDLGGAFF. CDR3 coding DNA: TGTGCCAGCAGCTTGGATTTGGGAGGGGCTTTCTTT. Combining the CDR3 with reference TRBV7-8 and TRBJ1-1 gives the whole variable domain GAGVSQSPRYKVAKRGQDVALRCDPISGHVSLFWYQQALGQGPEFLTYFQNEAQLDKSGLPSDRFFAERPEGSVSTLKIQRTQQEDSAVYLCASSLDLGGAFFGQGTRLTVV.

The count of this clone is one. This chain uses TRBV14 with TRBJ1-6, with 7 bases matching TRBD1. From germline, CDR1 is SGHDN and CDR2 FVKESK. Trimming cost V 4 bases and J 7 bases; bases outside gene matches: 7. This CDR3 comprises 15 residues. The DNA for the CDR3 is TGTGCCAGCAGCCGACAGGGTTGGGTAAATTCACCCCTCCACTTT. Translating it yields CASSRQGWVNSPLHF.

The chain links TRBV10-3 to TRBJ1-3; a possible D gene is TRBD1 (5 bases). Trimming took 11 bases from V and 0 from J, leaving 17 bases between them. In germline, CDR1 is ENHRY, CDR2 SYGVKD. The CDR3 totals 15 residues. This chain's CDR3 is CAATSAGISGNTIYF. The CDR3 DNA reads TGTGCCGCCACCTCCGCAGGGATCTCTGGAAACACCATATATTTT.

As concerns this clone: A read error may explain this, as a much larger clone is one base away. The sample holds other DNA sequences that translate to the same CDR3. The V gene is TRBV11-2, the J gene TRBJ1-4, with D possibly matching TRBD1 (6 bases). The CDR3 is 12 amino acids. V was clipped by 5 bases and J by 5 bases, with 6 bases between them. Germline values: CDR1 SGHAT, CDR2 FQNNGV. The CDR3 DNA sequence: TGTGCCAGCAGCACAGGGAATGAAAAACTGTTTTTT. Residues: CASSTGNEKLFF. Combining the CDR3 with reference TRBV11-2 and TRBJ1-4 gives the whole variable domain EAGVAQSPRYKIIEKRQSVAFWCNPISGHATLYWYQQILGQGPKLLIQFQNNGVVDDSQLPKDRFSAERLKGVDSTLKIQPAKLEDSAVYLCASSTGNEKLFFGSGTQLSVL.

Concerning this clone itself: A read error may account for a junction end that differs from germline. The CDR3 bases are TGTGCCAGCAGCTTAGGGAGACAGGAACTCTTGAATTTT. Translated, it gives CASSLGRQELLNF. The rearrangement joins TRBV11-2 to TRBJ1-3; tentatively, D is TRBD1 (6 bases). CDR1 is SGHAT and CDR2 is FQNNGV in the germline V gene. The CDR3 has 13 residues.

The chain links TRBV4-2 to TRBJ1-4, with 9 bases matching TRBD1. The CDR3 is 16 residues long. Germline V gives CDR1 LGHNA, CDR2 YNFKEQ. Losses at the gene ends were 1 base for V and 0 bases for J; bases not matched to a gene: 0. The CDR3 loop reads CASSQGQGATNEKLFF. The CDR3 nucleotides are TGTGCCAGCAGCCAAGGACAGGGGGCAACTAATGAAAAACTGTTTTTT.